This TCR beta chain is drawn from a study of OX40 agonist ivuxolimab in advanced cancers. Study overall: Patients received the agonistic anti-OX40 (CD134) antibody ivuxolimab. All patients had ivuxolimab intravenously every 2 weeks at 0.01 to 10 mg/kg. Partial responses were recorded for three patients, including one with hepatocellular carcinoma and two with cutaneous melanoma.

TCRdb keeps only in-frame clones here, not all; method: immunoSEQ multiplex PCR. This table holds 60,000 to 70,000 clones, over 75% found once. The ends were cut back, 7 bases at V and 7 bases at J, with 7 bases in the middle. The germline CDR1 and CDR2 sequences are MNHEY and SVGAGI. There are 11 residues in the CDR3. Study-level findings and limits: Clonal expansion in partial responders at 0.1-3.0 mg/kg ranked among the lowest.

For this clone: Its target is unknown.

The origin of this receptor is an adult with an advanced solid tumor such as melanoma, head and neck, liver or kidney cancer. V usage is TRBV6-5 and J usage is TRBJ1-4; unclear D gene. This material consisted of CD4+ or CD8+ T cells sorted from blood, taken in a trial of the OX40 agonist ivuxolimab. CDR3 residues: CASKFGEKLFF. CDR3 coding DNA: TGTGCCAGCAAGTTTGGTGAAAAACTGTTTTTT.